The 28 T cell receptor beta chains below were found in one sample sequenced in a study of T cell repertoires in cytomegalovirus infection. No antigen is known for these receptors. Each CDR3 protein gets one entry after TCRdb re-called the reads with MiXCR. The table records 80,000 to 95,000 distinct CDR3 sequences, around 28% of them present only once. This specimen consisted of CD8+ T cells from cultured PBMCs, obtained from culture after CMV antigen stimulation. The receptors derive from a human donor in good health (CMV status not recorded). Some clones in this sample may be carry-over from other donors' samples.

This clonotype appeared once. The chain links TRBV7-9 to TRBJ2-2, with D tentatively TRBD1 (5 bases). Trimming pared 1 base from V and 2 bases from J, leaving 20 bases between. Germline lookup yields CDR1 SEHNR and CDR2 FQNEAQ (reference sequence). The CDR3 covers 19 residues. The chain's CDR3 is CASSLDPQTVGVNTGELFF. The CDR3 DNA is TGTGCCAGCAGCTTAGACCCTCAGACAGTAGGGGTCAACACCGGGGAGCTGTTTTTT.

This clonotype was observed a few times. The J gene is TRBJ2-1, the V gene TRBV4-1; TRBD2 matches at 8 bases. This CDR3 is built from 19 residues. Germline V gives CDR1 MGHRA, CDR2 YSYEKL. J lost 5 bases, V lost 1 base, and 16 bases had no gene match. CDR3 loop: CASSQAVAGGRTLNNEQFF. DNA for the CDR3: TGCGCCAGCAGCCAAGCCGTGGCGGGGGGCAGAACCCTAAACAATGAGCAGTTCTTC.

In its sample, this clonotype was seen many times. The chain has TRBV7-9 and TRBJ2-5; 16 nucleotides align to TRBD2. This CDR3 is 14 amino acids long. CDR1 and CDR2 (germline): SEHNR, FQNEAQ (reference sequence). CDR3 sequence reads: CAGGLAGGEETQYF. The CDR3, as DNA: TGTGCTGGGGGACTAGCGGGGGGGGAAGAGACCCAGTACTTC.

This rearrangement joins TRBV12-3 or TRBV12-4 to TRBJ2-5; D gene ambiguous. The CDR3 is made up of 13 amino acids. With 3 bases removed from V and 2 bases from J, the gap between germline ends came to 7 bases. DNA of the CDR3: TGTGCCAGCAGTTTTTCACATCAAGAGACCCAGTACTTC. Amino acid sequence: CASSFSHQETQYF.

This chain uses TRBV19 with TRBJ1-1, with D maybe TRBD1 (5 bases). Trimming stripped 1 base from V and 0 bases from J, with 9 bases between. The CDR3 loop spans 15 amino acids. Germline values: CDR1 LNHDA, CDR2 SQIVND (reference sequence). CDR3 in DNA: TGTGCCAGTAGTATAGGGCAGGGCATGAACACTGAAGCTTTCTTT. Amino acids: CASSIGQGMNTEAFF.

This clonotype was seen only a few times. The chain employs TRBV7-6 and TRBJ1-1; 11 nucleotides agree with TRBD1. The CDR3 has 16 residues. With V trimmed by 2 bases and J by 4 bases, 6 bases remained unmatched. Germline CDR1 reads SGHVS; CDR2 reads FNYEAQ. As DNA, the CDR3 is TGTGCCAGCAGCTTACCGGCCGGGACAGGGGGCACTGAAGCTTTCTTT. Translated, it gives CASSLPAGTGGTEAFF.

This clonotype was seen at least ten times. This chain links TRBV28 with TRBJ2-3; 7 positions match TRBD1. CDR1 and CDR2 from the germline V gene are MDHEN and SYDVKM. Losses at the gene ends were 6 bases for V and 4 bases for J; bases not matched to a gene: 1. This CDR3 is 12 amino acids long. CDR3 region: CASRDRADTQYF. CDR3 DNA: TGTGCCAGCAGAGACAGGGCAGATACGCAGTATTTT.

In this sample, this clonotype turned up a few times. The J gene is TRBJ1-1, the V gene TRBV10-3; no clear D. The CDR3 is 13 amino acids. V was trimmed by 10 bases and J by 0 bases, leaving 12 bases between them. The germline CDR1 and CDR2 sequences are ENHRY and SYGVKD. As DNA, the CDR3 is TGTGCCACCTTGGATAGGATGAACACTGAAGCTTTCTTT. It translates to CATLDRMNTEAFF.

The chain carries TRBV9 and TRBJ2-3, with D unresolved. The germline V gene encodes CDR1 SGDLS and CDR2 YYNGEE. Trimming shortened V by 2 bases and J by 2 bases, and 9 bases separated the two germline ends. CDR3 length: 14 amino acids. DNA of the CDR3: TGTGCCAGCAGCGTCAGAGACCTCACAGATACGCAGTATTTT. Translation: CASSVRDLTDTQYF.

The chain joins TRBV6-8 to TRBJ1-1; a possible D gene is TRBD1 (6 bases). The CDR3 has 13 residues. The V end was cut by 6 bases, the J end by 6 bases, with 14 bases between. Germline lookup yields CDR1 MNHGY and CDR2 SAAAGT. DNA for the CDR3: TGTGCCAGCAGATTCTCTAGGGGGGCTGAAGCTTTCTTT. Its translation: CASRFSRGAEAFF.

V is TRBV23-1 and J is TRBJ2-5; D is perhaps TRBD2 (6 bases). TRBV23-1 is sorted into the ORF group, with uncertain function. The V end lost 11 bases, the J end lost 4 bases, and 20 bases lay between the germline ends. CDR3 size: 14 residues. The DNA for the CDR3 is TGCGCCGTCGCTCTTAGGAGGGAGAGAGAGACCCAGTACTTC. It yields the protein CAVALRRERETQYF.

The chain combines TRBV27 with TRBJ1-1; D call uncertain. Germline CDR1 is MNHEY and CDR2 is SMNVEV (reference sequence). Trimming pared 4 bases from V and 2 bases from J, leaving 8 bases between. The length of the CDR3 is 13 residues. The CDR3 region has the DNA TGTGCCAGCAGTTCCGGGTCTAACACTGAAGCTTTCTTT. This sequence encodes CASSSGSNTEAFF.

A few counts support this clonotype. The rearrangement links TRBV19 to TRBJ2-1; TRBD1 agrees at 7 bases. Germline CDR1 and CDR2: LNHDA and SQIVND (reference sequence). CDR3 size: 16 residues. V was clipped by 3 bases and J by 0 bases; unmatched bases: 5. For the CDR3, the DNA is TGTGCCAGTAGTATCGGACAGGTGAGCTCCTACAATGAGCAGTTCTTC. Protein product: CASSIGQVSSYNEQFF.

The chain recombines TRBV20-1 with TRBJ1-1, with 7 bases that match TRBD1. The CDR3 covers 14 residues. Unmatched junction bases numbered 6, after V lost 2 bases and J lost 3 bases. Germline-derived CDR1 and CDR2 are DFQATT and SNEGSKA (reference sequence). CDR3 amino acids: CSARRQGWDTEAFF. In nucleotides, the CDR3 is TGCAGTGCTAGAAGACAGGGCTGGGACACTGAAGCTTTCTTT.

The CDR3 DNA follows: TGCGCCAGCAGCCCTCCCGGGACAGGGGGCACTGGCTACACCTTC. Protein product: CASSPPGTGGTGYTF. V and J are TRBV4-1 and TRBJ1-2; 12 positions agree with TRBD1. CDR3 length: 15 amino acids. CDR1 and CDR2 from the germline V gene are MGHRA and YSYEKL. J gave up 7 bases and V 4 bases, and 7 bases lay outside the gene matches.

This clonotype was found a few times. At one of its ends the junction is not consistent with the germline gene, which may arise from a read error. This chain links TRBV10-3 with TRBJ2-3; 10 positions agree with TRBD2. Germline assignment: CDR1 ENHRY and CDR2 SYGVKD. The CDR3 length is 15 residues. The CDR3 nucleotides read TGTGCCATCAGTGATTCTAGCGGGAGCACAGATACACAGTATTTT. It translates to CAISDSSGSTDTQYF.

The chain combines TRBV7-9 with TRBJ2-3; TRBD2 aligns across 8 bases. The CDR3 has 15 amino acids. Trimming removed 6 bases from V and 3 bases from J; junction bases left unmatched: 8. CDR1 is SEHNR, CDR2 FQNEAQ, per germline (reference sequence). The CDR3 DNA is TGTGCCAGCAGTCCCTGGGGCGGGGGGACAGATACGCAGTATTTT. It encodes CASSPWGGGTDTQYF.

This clonotype was counted between two and nine times. V and J are TRBV7-9 and TRBJ2-5; D is possibly TRBD1 (5 bases). The germline gives CDR1 SEHNR, CDR2 FQNEAQ (reference sequence). This CDR3 is 14 amino acids long. Trimming shortened V by 5 bases and J by 1 base, and 11 bases separated the two germline ends. CDR3 DNA sequence: TGTGCCAGCAGCCACCAGGGCACCCAAGAGACCCAGTACTTC. It encodes CASSHQGTQETQYF.

The chain is built from TRBV10-3 and TRBJ2-7; the D call may be TRBD1 or TRBD2 (5 bases each). The V end lost 5 bases, the J end lost 0 bases, and 14 bases lay between the germline ends. Germline CDR1 reads ENHRY; CDR2 reads SYGVKD. The CDR3 sequence is 15 residues long. The CDR3 protein is CAISLVKGTSYEQYF. As DNA, the CDR3 is TGTGCCATCAGTCTTGTGAAGGGGACCTCCTACGAGCAGTACTTC.

V usage is TRBV27 and J usage is TRBJ2-7, with D unclear. Looked up from germline, CDR1 is MNHEY and CDR2 is SMNVEV (reference sequence). This CDR3 spans 14 amino acids. V gave up 4 bases and J gave up 0 bases, with 10 bases separating them. The CDR3 DNA is TGTGCCAGCAGTTATACGACGGGCTCCTACGAGCAGTACTTC. Amino acids: CASSYTTGSYEQYF.

The rearrangement links TRBV5-4 to TRBJ2-7, with 9 bases matching TRBD1. V was clipped by 5 bases and J by 5 bases; unmatched bases: 11. Germline V gene sequence: CDR1 SGHNT, CDR2 YYREEE (reference sequence). The CDR3 totals 15 residues. The DNA of the CDR3 is TGTGCCAGCAGTCGGAGTCCCGGGACAGGGAACGAGCAGTACTTC. Protein product: CASSRSPGTGNEQYF.

This clonotype was observed a few times. This chain uses TRBV19 with TRBJ1-1, with D possibly matching TRBD1 (5 bases). Germline CDR1 and CDR2: LNHDA and SQIVND (reference sequence). The V gene lost 3 bases and the J gene lost 4 bases, with 15 bases spanning the gap. The CDR3 is 15 residues long. CDR3 in amino acids: CASSIGAGRSTEAFF. DNA for the CDR3: TGTGCCAGTAGTATTGGGGCAGGTCGATCCACTGAAGCTTTCTTT.

This clonotype was found many times. The J gene is TRBJ2-5, the V gene TRBV4-1; D is unresolved. Trimming removed 4 bases from V and 1 base from J, with 16 bases in between. CDR1 MGHRA and CDR2 YSYEKL come from the germline V gene. The length of the CDR3 is 16 residues. CDR3 amino acids: CASSLPGRFLQETQYF. The CDR3 DNA is TGCGCCAGCAGCCTCCCTGGACGGTTTCTCCAAGAGACCCAGTACTTC.

The chain has TRBV7-4 and TRBJ2-1; D call uncertain. The V and J ends lost 4 bases and 6 bases respectively, with 4 bases between them. Germline CDR1 reads SGHVT; CDR2 reads SQSDAQ. The CDR3 has 11 amino acids. CDR3: CASSWSNEQFF. CDR3 bases: TGTGCCAGCAGCTGGAGCAATGAGCAGTTCTTC.

This clonotype was detected only a few times. The J gene is TRBJ2-7, the V gene TRBV5-4, with 9 bases lining up with TRBD2. The CDR3 runs 14 residues. V lost 3 bases, J lost 5 bases, and 6 bases stayed unmatched. Per the germline V gene, CDR1 is SGHNT and CDR2 is YYREEE (reference sequence). CDR3 protein: CASSSPLAGDEQYF. DNA of the CDR3: TGTGCCAGCAGCTCGCCTTTAGCGGGGGACGAGCAGTACTTC.

This clonotype appeared a few times. V usage is TRBV7-2 and J usage is TRBJ2-7, with D unclear. Germline CDR1 is SGHTA and CDR2 is FQGNSA. This CDR3 region has 13 residues. Trimming took 1 base from V and 6 from J, leaving 10 bases between them. CDR3 sequence: CASSLGPFGEQYF. The CDR3 region has the DNA TGTGCCAGCAGCTTAGGGCCTTTCGGCGAGCAGTACTTC.

V and J are TRBV20-1 and TRBJ1-2; TRBD1 agrees at 9 bases. Trimming at V came to 6 bases and at J to 5 bases, leaving 7 bases not matched to a gene. The CDR3 sequence is 13 residues long. Germline-derived CDR1 and CDR2 are DFQATT and SNEGSKA (reference sequence). The CDR3 reads CSAGDRVGYGYTF. CDR3 nucleotides: TGCAGTGCCGGGGACAGGGTGGGGTATGGCTACACCTTC.

The V and J genes are TRBV2 and TRBJ1-5; 8 bases line up with TRBD1. The CDR3 loop spans 13 amino acids. Germline values: CDR1 SNHLY, CDR2 FYNNEI. V shed 7 bases and J 3 bases; nucleotides not matched to a gene: 2. CDR3 region: CASNRGINQPQHF. CDR3 coding DNA: TGTGCCAGCAACAGGGGGATCAATCAGCCCCAGCATTTT.